This T cell receptor beta chain came from a study of cytomegalovirus exposure and HLA in healthy donors. Trimming at V came to 2 bases and at J to 3 bases, leaving 3 bases not matched to a gene. The germline gives CDR1 SNHLY, CDR2 FYNNEI. This CDR3 is built from 15 residues. Notes on the study in general: Donors were assumed by presence/absence analyses to have roughly uniform sequencing depth.

Sampled while nominally healthy, donors likely had unrecorded immune exposures. This clone has only a few counts. Its antigen remains unidentified. Primers for the PCR totalled 60 Vbeta and 13 Jbeta. Under the authors' procedure: Roughly 10 million shared chains were among about 80 million unique TCR beta chains counted in a later analysis. The table came from immunoSEQ multiplex PCR; TCRdb's copy has only in-frame clones and leaves some out. V and J calls and clone size are copied from that table; D and trimming were computed from the DNA. The data contain 150,000 to 200,000 clones, about 13% of them singletons.

The sequence came from a man aged 45-65 years in good health and CMV-seropositive. The V and J genes are TRBV2 and TRBJ2-3, with TRBD2 identical over 9 bases. Sample: PBMCs. The CDR3 DNA follows: TGTGCCAGCAGTGAACTAGCGGGGAAAACAGATACGCAGTATTTT. Protein product: CASSELAGKTDTQYF.